The 7 T cell receptor beta chains below all came from one sample that was sequenced in a study of CD8+CD57+ T cells in acquired aplastic anemia (dated by TCRdb to 2016 to 2018). The reads were generated on an Illumina HiSeq 2000. Genomic DNA was used as template for profiling of TCR beta VDJ combinations and CDR3 sequences. In TCRdb, the public reads were trimmed at Q25 with fastp and aligned with MiXCR, with productive beta chains retained. Entries that share a CDR3 protein sequence are merged under the most common genes and DNA. This sample is represented by 200,000 to 250,000 distinct CDR3 sequences; about 37% of them were singletons. The ten biggest clones cover more than 0.95% of the sample. The sample comprised sorted CD4+, CD8+, or CD8+CD57+ T cells (not recorded which) from PBMCs. The source of these receptors is a human donor in good health, serving as a control.

The V call is TRBV7-2, the J call TRBJ2-7, with a weak D call TRBD1 (6 bases). The CDR3 is 13 residues long. Germline V gene sequence: CDR1 SGHTA, CDR2 FQGNSA. V was cut by 6 bases and J by 3 bases, with 12 bases left in between. DNA for the CDR3: TGTGCCAGCAGGGGGTGGACAGTCTACGAGCAGTACTTC. Translating gives CASRGWTVYEQYF.

The gene calls are TRBV19 and TRBJ2-2; D perhaps matches TRBD1 (6 bases). This CDR3 has 14 residues. Trimming removed 1 base at V and 7 bases at J, with 10 bases between. From germline, CDR1 is LNHDA and CDR2 SQIVND (reference sequence). The CDR3 region has the DNA TGTGCCAGTAGTATAGCAGGGACAAGCGGGGAGCTGTTTTTT. Its protein product is CASSIAGTSGELFF.

This clonotype was counted at least ten times. This sequence joins TRBV7-9 and TRBJ1-5; D call uncertain. Trimming cost V 2 bases and J 1 base, with 6 bases left between them. The CDR3 loop spans 14 amino acids. Germline V gene data show CDR1 as SEHNR and CDR2 as FQNEAQ (reference sequence). CDR3 in amino acids: CASSLKLSNQPQHF. The CDR3 nucleotides read TGTGCCAGCAGCTTAAAGTTAAGCAATCAGCCCCAGCATTTT.

Concerning this clonotype itself: Since no conserved phenylalanine or tryptophan closes the CDR3, a read error is the likely cause. The DNA is omitted, as the CDR3 cannot be located on it reliably, and the CDR3 follows TCRdb's listing. V is TRBV11-3 and J is TRBJ2-5; no check of the table's D call, TRBD1, against the DNA was made. The CDR3 is 12 residues long, ends included. Looked up from germline, CDR1 is SGHNT and CDR2 is YENEEA. The chain's CDR3 is CASSNRQETRYL.

This chain connects TRBV15 to TRBJ2-7; TRBD1 might be the D (5 bases). The V end was cut by 1 base, the J end by 3 bases, with 16 bases between. Germline loops: CDR1 LNHNV, CDR2 YYDKDF (reference sequence). The CDR3 covers 16 residues. In DNA form, the CDR3 reads TGTGCCACCAGCAGAGGGCAGGGCCCTTCCAACTACGAGCAGTACTTC. Its protein product is CATSRGQGPSNYEQYF.

Worth noting for this clonotype: No conserved phenylalanine or tryptophan ends this CDR3, so it is likely a read error. This chain joins TRBV7-9 and TRBJ1-2, with D tentatively TRBD1 (5 bases). The CDR3 covers 13 residues. Per the germline V gene, CDR1 is SEHNR and CDR2 is FQNEAQ (reference sequence). V was cut by 5 bases and J by 2 bases, with 9 bases left in between. The CDR3 nucleotides are TGTGCCAGCAGCGAGGGACGAAACTATGGCTACACCTCC. This translates into CASSEGRNYGYTS.

This clonotype has ten or more counts. The V gene is TRBV7-2, the J gene TRBJ2-2; 9 bases agree with TRBD2. CDR1 and CDR2 (germline): SGHTA, FQGNSA. The CDR3 spans 16 residues. V lost 6 bases to trimming and J lost 2 bases; unmatched junction nucleotides: 7. CDR3 protein: CASSRRLAANTGELFF. CDR3 DNA: TGTGCCAGCAGTCGTCGACTAGCGGCCAACACCGGGGAGCTGTTTTTT.